This TCR beta chain was identified in a study of blood T cell repertoires in COVID-19. Study-level information: COVID-19 samples collected from the United States, Italy and Spain covered acute and convalescent phases. T cells, B-cell-depleted T cells, or PBMCs provided the cDNA or gDNA that served as material.

Per the original methods: Cell counts per sample came from amplifying reference gene primers. Assay: immunoSEQ multiplex PCR; the TCRdb copy retains only in-frame clones and omits some. That table furnishes V, J and clone size, whereas the DNA furnished D and trimming. This sample carries 130,000 to 150,000 clones, approximately 91% of them seen once, and the ten largest clones take about 1.7%. Material for sequencing was peripheral blood. This receptor was identified in a man aged 70 or older with acute or convalescent COVID-19.

The CDR3 DNA follows: TGTGCCAGCAGCCAAGGGGACAGGGTGGCGTACTTC. Its protein is CASSQGDRVAYF. The J gene is TRBJ2-7, the V gene TRBV3-1 (or the pseudogene TRBV3-2); 9 bases line up with TRBD1. V lost 1 base, J lost 12 bases, and 4 bases stayed unmatched. This CDR3 contains 12 residues. Germline CDR1 LGHDT, CDR2 YNNKEL (reference sequence).